This T cell receptor beta chain was profiled in a study of shared clonotypes between healthy human individuals. Study overall: Three CD4 naive, three CD4 memory, two CD8 naive and one CD8 memory plate were used per donor.

Method: immunoSEQ multiplex PCR; TCRdb's copy keeps in-frame clones and lacks some. The data show about 2.2 million clones, more than 85% seen once. Study-wide points: Sharing across four donors was highest in naive CD4 (around 5%) and lowest in memory CD8 (roughly 0.4%).

About this clone itself: Its antigen is unidentified.

Terminally differentiated effector memory CD45RA+ cells were left out of the naive CD8 fraction, which was CD45RO-negative and positively selected for CCR7. The sample taken for sequencing was naive CD8+ T cells from PBMCs. The source is a young man in good health. Some clones in this sample may be carry-over from other donors' samples.

CDR3 sequence: CASSQAASGPYEQYF. DNA for the CDR3: TGCGCCAGCAGCCAAGCGGCTAGCGGACCCTACGAGCAGTACTTC. This chain uses TRBV4-3 with TRBJ2-7, with 7 bases lining up with TRBD2. Trimming at V came to 1 base and at J to 2 bases, leaving 5 bases not matched to a gene. CDR1 LGHNA and CDR2 YSLEER come from the germline V gene. The CDR3 is 15 amino acids.